The clone carrying this T cell receptor beta chain has at least ten counts. The antigen is unknown. This record comes from a study of neurological immune-mediated disorders. The V and J ends lost 3 bases and 7 bases respectively, with 13 bases between them. Germline values: CDR1 MDHEN, CDR2 SYDVKM. This CDR3 has 14 residues. 5'RACE with 10-nucleotide random UMIs generated the cDNA. TCRdb re-derived calls from the 5' RACE reads in MiXCR, one entry per CDR3 protein. The repertoire holds 77,000 or so distinct CDR3 sequences, with roughly 9% as singletons. Findings and limits, study-wide: The most TCR clonal expansion was seen in HTLV-1-associated myelopathy, and the least was seen in multiple sclerosis, which fell below healthy controls. Expanded clones shared no CDR3 amino acid sequences across subjects, suggesting private repertoires in all groups.

This clonotype was obtained from a man aged 45-65 years in good health. This chain connects TRBV28 to TRBJ1-5; D ambiguous. The sequencing sample was made of PBMCs. CDR3 residues: CASSFDFFRQPQHF. The CDR3 nucleotides are TGTGCCAGCAGTTTCGACTTCTTCCGGCAGCCCCAGCATTTT. The whole variable domain, remainder taken from reference TRBV28 and TRBJ1-5, is DVKVTQSSRYLVKRTGEKVFLECVQDMDHENMFWYRQDPGLGLRLIYFSYDVKMKEKGDIPEGYSVSREKKERFSLILESASTNQTSMYLCASSFDFFRQPQHFGDGTRLSIL.